This T cell receptor beta chain was profiled in a study of blood T cell repertoires in COVID-19. Profiling relied on immunoSEQ multiplex PCR, and the TCRdb table lists in-frame clones only, not all of them. Among 400,000 or so clones listed, roughly 86% were seen once. V was trimmed by 3 bases and J by 7 bases, leaving 22 bases between them. Germline CDR1 SGHNT, CDR2 YENEEA. This CDR3 has 17 amino acids. The sequenced material came from PBMCs or T cells enriched from blood (not recorded which). The origin of this receptor is a man in his forties in a cohort exposed to, infected with or recovered from COVID-19 (not recorded which). The rearrangement joins TRBV11-3 to TRBJ1-5, with D unresolved. The DNA of the CDR3 is TGTGCCAGCAGCTTGGACTCCCGGGCCCCGAGCAGACAGCCCCAGCATTTT. This codes for CASSLDSRAPSRQPQHF.